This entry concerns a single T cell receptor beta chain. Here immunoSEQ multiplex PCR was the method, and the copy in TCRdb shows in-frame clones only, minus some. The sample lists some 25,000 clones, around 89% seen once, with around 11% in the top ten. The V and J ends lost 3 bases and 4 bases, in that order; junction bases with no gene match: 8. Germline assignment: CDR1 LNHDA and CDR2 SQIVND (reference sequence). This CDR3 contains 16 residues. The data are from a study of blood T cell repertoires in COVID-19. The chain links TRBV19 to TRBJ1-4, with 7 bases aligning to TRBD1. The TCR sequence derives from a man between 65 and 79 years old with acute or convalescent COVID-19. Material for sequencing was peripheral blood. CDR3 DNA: TGTGCCAGTAGTATCGACCGGGACAGTAGTAATGAAAAACTGTTTTTT. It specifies CASSIDRDSSNEKLFF.